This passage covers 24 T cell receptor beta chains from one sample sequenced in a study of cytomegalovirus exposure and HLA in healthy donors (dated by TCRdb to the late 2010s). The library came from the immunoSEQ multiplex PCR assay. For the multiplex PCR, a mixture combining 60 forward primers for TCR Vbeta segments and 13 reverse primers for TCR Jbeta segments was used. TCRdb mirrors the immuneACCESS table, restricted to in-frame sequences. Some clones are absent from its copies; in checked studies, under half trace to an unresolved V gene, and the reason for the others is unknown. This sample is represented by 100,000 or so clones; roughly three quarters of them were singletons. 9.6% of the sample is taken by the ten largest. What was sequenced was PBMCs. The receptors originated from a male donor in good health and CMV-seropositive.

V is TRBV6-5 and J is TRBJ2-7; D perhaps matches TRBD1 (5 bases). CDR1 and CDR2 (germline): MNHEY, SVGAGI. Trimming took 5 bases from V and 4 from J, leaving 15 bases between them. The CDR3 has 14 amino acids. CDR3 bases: TGTGCCAGCAGTGGCGACAGCCTACTTTACGAGCAGTACTTC. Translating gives CASSGDSLLYEQYF.

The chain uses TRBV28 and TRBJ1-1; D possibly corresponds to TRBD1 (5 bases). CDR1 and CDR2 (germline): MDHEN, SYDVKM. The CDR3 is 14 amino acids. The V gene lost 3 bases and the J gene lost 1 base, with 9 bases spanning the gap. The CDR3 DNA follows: TGTGCCAGCAGTTTGGGGCTGCAGAACACTGAAGCTTTCTTT. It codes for CASSLGLQNTEAFF.

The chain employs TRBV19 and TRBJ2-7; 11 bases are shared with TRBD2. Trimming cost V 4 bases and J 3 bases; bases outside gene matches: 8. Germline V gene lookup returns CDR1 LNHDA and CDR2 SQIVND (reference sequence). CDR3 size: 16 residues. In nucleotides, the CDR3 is TGTGCCAGTAGTACCCTTGGGGGGACTAGCGGCTACGAGCAGTACTTC. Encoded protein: CASSTLGGTSGYEQYF.

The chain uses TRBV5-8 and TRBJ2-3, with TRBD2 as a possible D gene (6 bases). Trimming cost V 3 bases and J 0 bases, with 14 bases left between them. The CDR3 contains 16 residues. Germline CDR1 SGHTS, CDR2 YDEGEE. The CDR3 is CASSSGTDSSTDTQYF. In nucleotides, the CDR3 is TGTGCCAGCAGCTCCGGGACTGATTCTAGCACAGATACGCAGTATTTT.

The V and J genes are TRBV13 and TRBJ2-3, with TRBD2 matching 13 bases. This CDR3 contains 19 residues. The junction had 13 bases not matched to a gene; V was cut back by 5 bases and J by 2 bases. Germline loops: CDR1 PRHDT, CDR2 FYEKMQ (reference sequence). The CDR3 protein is CASSPTPPGLAGLTDTQYF. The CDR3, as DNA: TGTGCCAGCAGCCCCACCCCCCCGGGACTAGCGGGACTCACAGATACGCAGTATTTT.

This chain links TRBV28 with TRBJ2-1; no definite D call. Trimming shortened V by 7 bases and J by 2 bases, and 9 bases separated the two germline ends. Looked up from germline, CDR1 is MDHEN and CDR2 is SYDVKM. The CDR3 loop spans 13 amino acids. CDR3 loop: CASTPRAYNEQFF. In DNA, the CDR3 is TGTGCCAGCACGCCACGAGCCTACAATGAGCAGTTCTTC.

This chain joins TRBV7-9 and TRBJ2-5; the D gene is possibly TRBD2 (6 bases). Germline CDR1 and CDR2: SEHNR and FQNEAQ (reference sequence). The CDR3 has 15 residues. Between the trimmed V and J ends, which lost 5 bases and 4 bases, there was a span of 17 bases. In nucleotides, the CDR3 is TGTGCCAGCAGCCCCCCGTCCGTGGGGGGAGAGACCCAGTACTTC. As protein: CASSPPSVGGETQYF.

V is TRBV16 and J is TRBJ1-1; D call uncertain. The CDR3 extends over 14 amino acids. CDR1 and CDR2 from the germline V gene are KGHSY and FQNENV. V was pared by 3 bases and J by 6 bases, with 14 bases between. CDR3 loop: CASSQIRELAEAFF. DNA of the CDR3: TGTGCCAGCAGCCAGATTCGGGAGTTGGCTGAAGCTTTCTTT.

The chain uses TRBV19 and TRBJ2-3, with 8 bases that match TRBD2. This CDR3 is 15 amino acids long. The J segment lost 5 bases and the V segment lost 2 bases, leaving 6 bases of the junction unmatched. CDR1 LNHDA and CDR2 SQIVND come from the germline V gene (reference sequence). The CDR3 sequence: CASSISGLAGDTQYF. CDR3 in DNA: TGTGCCAGTAGTATATCAGGGCTAGCGGGAGATACGCAGTATTTT.

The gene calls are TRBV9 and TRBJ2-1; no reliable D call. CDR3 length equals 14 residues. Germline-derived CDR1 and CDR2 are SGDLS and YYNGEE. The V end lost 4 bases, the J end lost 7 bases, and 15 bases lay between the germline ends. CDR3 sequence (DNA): TGTGCCAGCAGCCCACAGAGCCTCAGTAATGAGCAGTTCTTC. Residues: CASSPQSLSNEQFF.

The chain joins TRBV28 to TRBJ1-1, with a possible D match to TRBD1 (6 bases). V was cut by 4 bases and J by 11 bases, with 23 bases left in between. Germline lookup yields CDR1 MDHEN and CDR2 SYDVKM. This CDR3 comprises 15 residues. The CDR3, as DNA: TGTGCCAGCAGTTCGTATGGACAGCCCGAGGTTGTTGCTTTCTTT. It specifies CASSSYGQPEVVAFF.

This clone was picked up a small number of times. CDR3 protein: CASSPPSGRAGEQYF. For the CDR3, the DNA is TGTGCCAGCAGCCCACCCAGCGGGAGGGCGGGCGAGCAGTACTTC. The chain carries TRBV7-9 and TRBJ2-7; 10 nucleotides agree with TRBD2. The junction had 10 bases not matched to a gene; V was cut back by 5 bases and J by 6 bases. The CDR3 length is 15 residues. Germline lookup yields CDR1 SEHNR and CDR2 FQNEAQ (reference sequence).

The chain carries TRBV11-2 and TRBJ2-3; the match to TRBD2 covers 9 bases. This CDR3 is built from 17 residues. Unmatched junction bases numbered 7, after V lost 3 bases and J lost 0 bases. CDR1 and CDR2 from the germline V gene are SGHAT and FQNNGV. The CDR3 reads CASSLLPAGGSTDTQYF. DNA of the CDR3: TGTGCCAGCAGCTTGCTTCCAGCGGGGGGTAGCACAGATACGCAGTATTTT.

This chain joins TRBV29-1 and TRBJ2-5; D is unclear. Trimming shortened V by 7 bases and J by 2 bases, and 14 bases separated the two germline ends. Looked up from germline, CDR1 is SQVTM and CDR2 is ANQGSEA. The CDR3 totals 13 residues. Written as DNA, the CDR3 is TGCAGCGCTCCAGGTATTGTGCAAGAGACCCAGTACTTC. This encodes CSAPGIVQETQYF.

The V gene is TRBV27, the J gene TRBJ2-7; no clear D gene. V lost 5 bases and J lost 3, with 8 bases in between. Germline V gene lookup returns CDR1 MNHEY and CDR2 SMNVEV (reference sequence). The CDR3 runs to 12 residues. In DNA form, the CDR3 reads TGTGCCAGCAGTCAAATCTACTACGAGCAGTACTTC. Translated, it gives CASSQIYYEQYF.

In DNA, the CDR3 is TGTGCCAGCAGCTTGAGCGGGGGGGACGCCGGGGAGCTGTTTTTT. Amino acids: CASSLSGGDAGELFF. The chain combines TRBV7-2 with TRBJ2-2, with 10 bases lining up with TRBD2. CDR3 length: 15 amino acids. J gave up 6 bases and V 3 bases, and 4 bases lay outside the gene matches. Germline V CDR1 and CDR2: SGHTA, FQGNSA.

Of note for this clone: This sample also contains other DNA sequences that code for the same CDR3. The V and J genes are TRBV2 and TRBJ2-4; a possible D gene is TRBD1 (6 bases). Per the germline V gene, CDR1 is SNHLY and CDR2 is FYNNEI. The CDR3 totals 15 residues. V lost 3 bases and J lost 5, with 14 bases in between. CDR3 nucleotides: TGTGCCAGCAGTGATCGCCGGGACACCGAAAACATTCAGTACTTC. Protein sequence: CASSDRRDTENIQYF. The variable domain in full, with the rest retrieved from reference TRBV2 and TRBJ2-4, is EPEVTQTPSHQVTQMGQEVILRCVPISNHLYFYWYRQILGQKVEFLVSFYNNEISEKSEIFDDQFSVERPDGSNFTLKIRSTKLEDSAMYFCASSDRRDTENIQYFGAGTRLSVL.

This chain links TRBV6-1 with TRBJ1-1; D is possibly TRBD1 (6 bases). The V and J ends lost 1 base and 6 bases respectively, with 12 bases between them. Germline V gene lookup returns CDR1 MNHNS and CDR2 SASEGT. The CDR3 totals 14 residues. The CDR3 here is CASSEGLGAPEAFF. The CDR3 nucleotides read TGTGCCAGCAGTGAAGGATTGGGGGCCCCTGAAGCTTTCTTT.

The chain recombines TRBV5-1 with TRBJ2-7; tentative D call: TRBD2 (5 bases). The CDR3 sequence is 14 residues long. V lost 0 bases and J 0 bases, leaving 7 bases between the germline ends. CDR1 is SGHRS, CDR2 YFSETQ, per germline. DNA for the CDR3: TGCGCCAGCAGCTTGGTAGGGAGCTCCTACGAGCAGTACTTC. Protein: CASSLVGSSYEQYF.

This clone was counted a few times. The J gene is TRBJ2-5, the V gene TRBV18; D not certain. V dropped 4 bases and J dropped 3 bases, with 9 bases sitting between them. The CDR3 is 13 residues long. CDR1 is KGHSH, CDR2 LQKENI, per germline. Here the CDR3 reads CASSRSAEETQYF. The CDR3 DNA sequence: TGTGCCAGCTCACGGTCCGCAGAAGAGACCCAGTACTTC. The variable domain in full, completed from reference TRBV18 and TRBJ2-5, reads NAGVMQNPRHLVRRRGQEARLRCSPMKGHSHVYWYRQLPEEGLKFMVYLQKENIIDESGMPKERFSAEFPKEGPSILRIQQVVRGDSAAYFCASSRSAEETQYFGPGTRLLVL.

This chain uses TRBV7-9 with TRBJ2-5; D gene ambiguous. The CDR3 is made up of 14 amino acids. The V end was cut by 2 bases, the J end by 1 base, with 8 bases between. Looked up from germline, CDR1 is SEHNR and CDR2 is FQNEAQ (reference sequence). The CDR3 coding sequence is TGTGCCAGCAGCTTACTAGTACCCCAAGAGACCCAGTACTTC. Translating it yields CASSLLVPQETQYF.

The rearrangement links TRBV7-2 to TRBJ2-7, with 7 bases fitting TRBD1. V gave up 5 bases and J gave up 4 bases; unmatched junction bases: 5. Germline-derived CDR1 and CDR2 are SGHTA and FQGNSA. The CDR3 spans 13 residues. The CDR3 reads CASSLGQRYEQYF. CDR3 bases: TGTGCCAGCAGCCTGGGACAGAGGTACGAGCAGTACTTC.

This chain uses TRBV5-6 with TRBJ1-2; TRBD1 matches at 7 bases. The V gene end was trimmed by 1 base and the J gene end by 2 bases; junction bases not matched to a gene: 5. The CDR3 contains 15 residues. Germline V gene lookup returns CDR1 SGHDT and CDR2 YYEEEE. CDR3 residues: CASSLRGHGNYGYTF. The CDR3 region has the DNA TGTGCCAGCAGCTTGAGGGGGCACGGGAACTATGGCTACACCTTC.

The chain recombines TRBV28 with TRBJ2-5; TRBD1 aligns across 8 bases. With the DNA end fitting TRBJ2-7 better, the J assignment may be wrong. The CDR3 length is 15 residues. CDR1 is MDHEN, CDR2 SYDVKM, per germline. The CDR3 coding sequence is TGTGCCAGCAGCCCCCCCGGGACAGGCTCCTACGAGCAGTACTTC. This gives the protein CASSPPGTGSYEQYF.